The 25 T cell receptor beta chains below all came from one sample that was sequenced in a study of T-cell reconstitution after alpha-beta-depleted transplantation in children. The TCRbeta library incorporated unique molecular identifiers. Using its own MiXCR run on the PCR reads, TCRdb lists one record per CDR3 protein. The sample lists around 450,000 distinct CDR3 sequences, more than 9% occurring once. Sequences were derived from PBMCs, sampled before TCRalphabeta/CD19-depleted stem cell transplant. These receptors were collected from a child aged 2 to 9 with inherited bone marrow failure, due to receive a stem cell transplant.

The chain recombines TRBV20-1 with TRBJ2-5; no firm D call. V lost 0 bases and J lost 5, with 7 bases in between. The CDR3 covers 12 residues. From germline, CDR1 is DFQATT and CDR2 SNEGSKA (reference sequence). CDR3 amino acids: CSARDFGETQYF. CDR3 in DNA: TGCAGTGCTAGAGATTTCGGGGAGACCCAGTACTTC.

The V and J genes are TRBV29-1 and TRBJ2-2; D is uncertain. The CDR3 runs to 12 residues. Germline lookup yields CDR1 SQVTM and CDR2 ANQGSEA. V gave up 0 bases and J gave up 6 bases, with 5 bases separating them. In DNA form, the CDR3 reads TGCAGCGTTGAAGACGTCCCCGGGGAGCTGTTTTTT. Protein product: CSVEDVPGELFF.

The chain uses TRBV6-1 and TRBJ1-1; TRBD1 might be the D (6 bases). Germline-derived CDR1 and CDR2 are MNHNS and SASEGT. This CDR3 contains 13 residues. V was shortened by 6 bases and J by 6 bases, with 14 bases between the two germline ends. In nucleotides, the CDR3 is TGTGCCAGCAGACCCTTCCAGGGGTCTGAAGCTTTCTTT. This gives the protein CASRPFQGSEAFF.

This clonotype showed up many times. V usage is TRBV6-1 and J usage is TRBJ1-3; D call uncertain. Per germline, CDR1 MNHNS and CDR2 SASEGT. The CDR3 contains 15 residues. V lost 4 bases and J 0 bases, leaving 10 bases between the germline ends. CDR3 nucleotide sequence: TGTGCCAGCAGTGCCGACGGGCTCTCTGGAAACACCATATATTTT. As protein: CASSADGLSGNTIYF.

J is TRBJ2-6 and V is TRBV5-4; D not certain. Trimming cost V 4 bases and J 1 base, with 15 bases left between them. Looked up from germline, CDR1 is SGHNT and CDR2 is YYREEE (reference sequence). This CDR3 has 17 amino acids. The CDR3 DNA sequence: TGTGCCAGCAGCCCGTGGATACGTAAATCTGGGGCCAACGTCCTGACTTTC. This codes for CASSPWIRKSGANVLTF.

The chain is built from TRBV4-2 and TRBJ1-2; possible D gene TRBD1, 5 bases. The germline V gene has CDR1 LGHNA and CDR2 YNFKEQ. The CDR3 extends over 16 amino acids. Trimming removed 4 bases from V and 4 bases from J, with 19 bases in between. CDR3 nucleotides: TGTGCCAGCAGCCCCGAGGTCCGACAGCTCTTCTATGGCTACACCTTC. Translating gives CASSPEVRQLFYGYTF.

This clonotype was counted many times. This chain joins TRBV4-3 and TRBJ2-1; 7 positions agree with TRBD2. This CDR3 contains 18 residues. Germline-derived CDR1 and CDR2 are LGHNA and YSLEER. Losses at the gene ends were 3 bases for V and 7 bases for J; bases not matched to a gene: 18. DNA of the CDR3: TGCGCCAGCAGCCACCACTCGGGACTACCCGGCGGGGGTAATGAGCAGTTCTTC. Translating gives CASSHHSGLPGGGNEQFF.

This clonotype was recorded many times. The rearrangement joins TRBV5-6 to TRBJ1-2; D not certain. V was cut by 0 bases and J by 5 bases, with 8 bases left in between. Germline CDR1 is SGHDT and CDR2 is YYEEEE. This CDR3 has 13 residues. CDR3 bases: TGTGCCAGCAGCTTGGGGAACTTGTATGGCTACACCTTC. This gives the protein CASSLGNLYGYTF.

This chain uses TRBV5-4 with TRBJ2-1, with a possible D match to TRBD2 (6 bases). CDR1 SGHNT and CDR2 YYREEE come from the germline V gene (reference sequence). There are 14 residues in the CDR3. The V and J ends lost 5 bases and 8 bases respectively, with 17 bases between them. Here the CDR3 reads CASRTGTPDDEQFF. The CDR3 DNA reads TGTGCCAGCAGGACCGGGACTCCAGACGATGAGCAGTTCTTC.

There are many counts of this clonotype. The J gene is TRBJ1-2, the V gene TRBV9, with D possibly TRBD1 on 6 matching bases. CDR3 length: 12 residues. The V end lost 5 bases, the J end lost 4 bases, and 9 bases lay between the germline ends. CDR1 and CDR2 (germline): SGDLS, YYNGEE. The CDR3 DNA reads as TGTGCCAGCAGTGAACAGGGCTATGGCTACACCTTC. It specifies CASSEQGYGYTF.

The table lists this clonotype with a few counts. The gene calls are TRBV20-1 and TRBJ2-7; 10 bases are a match to TRBD2. The ends lost 0 bases at V and 2 bases at J; junction bases unmatched: 13. CDR3 length: 18 amino acids. Germline lookup yields CDR1 DFQATT and CDR2 SNEGSKA (reference sequence). The CDR3 here is CSARDYRGRLAGTYEQYF. CDR3 nucleotide sequence: TGCAGTGCTAGAGATTATCGAGGGAGACTAGCGGGCACCTACGAGCAGTACTTC.

The sample holds many counts of this clonotype. This chain uses TRBV20-1 with TRBJ2-3, with 9 bases lining up with TRBD2. This CDR3 is built from 13 residues. V shed 6 bases and J 5 bases; nucleotides not matched to a gene: 6. Germline V gene lookup returns CDR1 DFQATT and CDR2 SNEGSKA (reference sequence). CDR3 sequence reads: CSAWTSEGDTQYF. DNA of the CDR3: TGCAGTGCCTGGACTAGCGAGGGAGATACGCAGTATTTT.

This clonotype was recorded at least ten times. The rearrangement uses TRBV10-3 and TRBJ2-1; 7 nucleotides line up with TRBD2. This CDR3 has 14 residues. V shed 10 bases, J shed 0 bases, and the junction held 6 bases outside the gene matches. Germline values: CDR1 ENHRY, CDR2 SYGVKD. This CDR3 is CATWGGSSYNEQFF. In DNA, the CDR3 is TGTGCCACCTGGGGCGGGAGCTCCTACAATGAGCAGTTCTTC.

This clonotype was picked up a small number of times. The chain is built from TRBV5-5 and TRBJ1-1, with D possibly being TRBD1 (5 bases). The germline V gene has CDR1 SGHKS and CDR2 YYEKEE (reference sequence). V dropped 2 bases and J dropped 1 base, with 9 bases sitting between them. CDR3 length: 14 amino acids. CDR3: CASSLSGQNTEAFF. The CDR3 DNA reads TGTGCCAGCAGCTTAAGCGGACAGAACACTGAAGCTTTCTTT.

This clonotype was recorded at least ten times. J is TRBJ2-2 and V is TRBV6-2 or TRBV6-3, with D perhaps TRBD2 (6 bases). The germline CDR1 and CDR2 sequences are MNHEY and SVGEGT. The germline V and J ends were trimmed by 0 bases and 4 bases, with 9 bases remaining between them. The CDR3 consists of 15 residues. CDR3 in amino acids: CASSYSSGFTGELFF. The CDR3 coding sequence is TGTGCCAGCAGTTACTCAAGCGGGTTCACCGGGGAGCTGTTTTTT.

This clonotype was detected many times. The chain links TRBV6-2 or TRBV6-3 to TRBJ1-5; D unresolved. Trimming pared 6 bases from V and 0 bases from J, leaving 3 bases between. From germline, CDR1 is MNHEY and CDR2 SVGEGT. The CDR3 totals 12 residues. The CDR3 is CASRDSNQPQHF. Written as DNA, the CDR3 is TGTGCCAGCAGGGATAGCAATCAGCCCCAGCATTTT.

The chain joins TRBV20-1 to TRBJ2-1, with 11 positions matching TRBD2. J was trimmed by 7 bases and V by 3 bases; bases with no gene match: 8. CDR3 size: 15 residues. The germline CDR1 and CDR2 sequences are DFQATT and SNEGSKA (reference sequence). The CDR3 sequence is CSARTPSGRRNEQFF. The CDR3 region has the DNA TGCAGTGCTAGGACCCCTAGCGGGAGGCGGAATGAGCAGTTCTTC.

The sample holds a few counts of this clonotype. V usage is TRBV29-1 and J usage is TRBJ1-1; tentatively, D is TRBD1 (5 bases). V shed 5 bases and J shed 1 base, with 11 bases lying between them. This CDR3 region has 13 residues. The germline CDR1 and CDR2 sequences are SQVTM and ANQGSEA. Here the CDR3 DNA reads TGCAGCGTTTCCTGGGACCCGAACACTGAAGCTTTCTTT. It translates to CSVSWDPNTEAFF.

There are many counts of this clonotype. V gene TRBV27 combines with J gene TRBJ1-5, with D maybe TRBD1 (6 bases). CDR1 is MNHEY and CDR2 is SMNVEV in the germline V gene (reference sequence). This CDR3 has 15 residues. V was clipped by 4 bases and J by 9 bases, with 19 bases between them. The CDR3 DNA follows: TGTGCCAGCAGTTCCTCGACAGGCCGGGATCGGCCCCAGCATTTT. This gives the protein CASSSSTGRDRPQHF.

This clonotype was found many times. The rearrangement links TRBV4-3 to TRBJ2-4, with TRBD2 matching over 8 bases. Germline V CDR1 and CDR2: LGHNA, YSLEER. The CDR3 is 15 residues long. The trim removed 3 bases at V and 6 bases at J, leaving 7 bases unmatched. The CDR3 loop is CASSQEVGGANIQYF. CDR3 DNA sequence: TGCGCCAGCAGCCAGGAAGTCGGGGGGGCAAACATTCAGTACTTC.

CDR3 sequence: CASSYSERARYEQYF. CDR3 nucleotides: TGTGCCAGCAGCTATTCTGAGCGGGCTCGGTACGAGCAGTACTTC. The genes are TRBV7-8 and TRBJ2-7; possibly TRBD2 for D (6 bases). Germline-derived CDR1 and CDR2 are SGHVS and FQNEAQ. The CDR3 sequence is 15 residues long. V dropped 4 bases and J dropped 4 bases, with 17 bases sitting between them.

This clonotype was counted a few times. This chain connects TRBV4-1 to TRBJ2-5; 7 nucleotides match TRBD2. V shed 0 bases and J 1 base; nucleotides not matched to a gene: 8. CDR3 length: 17 amino acids. Per germline, CDR1 MGHRA and CDR2 YSYEKL. The CDR3 is CASSQEGRASGQETQYF. CDR3 DNA sequence: TGCGCCAGCAGCCAAGAAGGAAGGGCTAGCGGCCAAGAGACCCAGTACTTC.

The chain uses TRBV29-1 and TRBJ2-7; D may match TRBD1 or TRBD2 (5 bases each). CDR1 is SQVTM and CDR2 is ANQGSEA in the germline V gene. The CDR3 has 15 residues. V lost 0 bases, J lost 1 base, and 13 bases lay in between. CDR3: CSVEDWGRESYEQYF. In DNA, the CDR3 is TGCAGCGTTGAAGATTGGGGACGCGAATCCTACGAGCAGTACTTC.

This clonotype was observed many times. The chain links TRBV6-2 or TRBV6-3 to TRBJ2-7; perhaps TRBD2 as D (5 bases). There are 15 residues in the CDR3. V lost 5 bases and J 2 bases, leaving 16 bases between the germline ends. Germline V gives CDR1 MNHEY, CDR2 SVGEGT. Here the CDR3 DNA reads TGTGCCAGCAGTCCCCGTAGAGTCGGGGCCTACGAGCAGTACTTC. Its protein is CASSPRRVGAYEQYF.

V and J are TRBV10-2 and TRBJ2-2; the D gene is possibly TRBD2 (6 bases). The CDR3 runs 13 residues. Trimming removed 7 bases from V and 4 bases from J, with 10 bases in between. The germline gives CDR1 WSHSY, CDR2 SAAADI. The CDR3 sequence: CASTGTSTGELFF. Written as DNA, the CDR3 is TGCGCCAGCACTGGGACTTCCACCGGGGAGCTGTTTTTT.